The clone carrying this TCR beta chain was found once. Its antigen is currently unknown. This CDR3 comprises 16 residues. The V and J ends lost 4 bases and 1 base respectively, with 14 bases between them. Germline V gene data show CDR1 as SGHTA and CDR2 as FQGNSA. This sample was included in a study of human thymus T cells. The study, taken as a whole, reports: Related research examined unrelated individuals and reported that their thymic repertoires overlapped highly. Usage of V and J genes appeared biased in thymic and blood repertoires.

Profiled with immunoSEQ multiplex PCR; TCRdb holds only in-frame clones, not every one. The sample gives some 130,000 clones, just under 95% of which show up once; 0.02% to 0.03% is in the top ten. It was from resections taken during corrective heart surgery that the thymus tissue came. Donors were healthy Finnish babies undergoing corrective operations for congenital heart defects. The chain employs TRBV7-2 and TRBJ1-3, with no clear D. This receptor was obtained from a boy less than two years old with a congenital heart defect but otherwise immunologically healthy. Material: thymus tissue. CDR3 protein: CASSSTRIPSGNTIYF. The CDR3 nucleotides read TGTGCCAGCAGCTCCACCCGTATTCCGTCTGGAAACACCATATATTTT.